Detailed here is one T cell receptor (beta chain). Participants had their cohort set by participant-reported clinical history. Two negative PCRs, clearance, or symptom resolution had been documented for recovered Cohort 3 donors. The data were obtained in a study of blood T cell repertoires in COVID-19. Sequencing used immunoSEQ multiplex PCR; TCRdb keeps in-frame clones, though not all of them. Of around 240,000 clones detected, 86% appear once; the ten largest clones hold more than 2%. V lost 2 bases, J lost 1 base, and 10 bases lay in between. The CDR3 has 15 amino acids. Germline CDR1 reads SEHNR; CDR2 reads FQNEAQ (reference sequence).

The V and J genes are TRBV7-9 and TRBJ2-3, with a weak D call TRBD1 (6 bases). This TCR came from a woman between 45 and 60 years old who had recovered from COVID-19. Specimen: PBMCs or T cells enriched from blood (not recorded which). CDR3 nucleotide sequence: TGTGCCAGCAGCTTAAGTGCAGGGGGCACAGATACGCAGTATTTT. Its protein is CASSLSAGGTDTQYF.